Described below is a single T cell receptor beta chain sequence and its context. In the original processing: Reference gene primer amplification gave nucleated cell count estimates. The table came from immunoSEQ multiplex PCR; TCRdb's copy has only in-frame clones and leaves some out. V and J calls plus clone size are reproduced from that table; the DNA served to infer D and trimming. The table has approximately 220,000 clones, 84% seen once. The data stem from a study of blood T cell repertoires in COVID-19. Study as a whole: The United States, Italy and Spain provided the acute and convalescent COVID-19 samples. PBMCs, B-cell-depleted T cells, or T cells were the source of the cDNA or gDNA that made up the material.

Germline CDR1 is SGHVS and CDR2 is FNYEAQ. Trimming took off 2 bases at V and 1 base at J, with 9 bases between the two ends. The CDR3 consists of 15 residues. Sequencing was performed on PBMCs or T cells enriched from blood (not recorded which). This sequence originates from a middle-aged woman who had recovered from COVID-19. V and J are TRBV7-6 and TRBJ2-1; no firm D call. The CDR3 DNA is TGTGCCAGCAGCTTATTAGCCTCTTCCTACAATGAGCAGTTCTTC. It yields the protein CASSLLASSYNEQFF. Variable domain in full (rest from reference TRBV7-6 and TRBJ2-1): GAGVSQSPRYKVTKRGQDVALRCDPISGHVSLYWYRQALGQGPEFLTYFNYEAQQDKSGLPNDRFSAERPEGSISTLTIQRTEQRDSAMYRCASSLLASSYNEQFFGPGTRLTVL.